This T cell receptor beta chain is drawn from a study of human T cells and chemical hapten exposure. Time point of the sample: patch test 2, 6 weeks after DPC sensitization. Documented treatment: therapeutic diphenylcyclopropenone sensitization with weekly scalp DPC. This clonotype occurred many times. The CDR3 sequence is 14 residues long. CDR1 and CDR2 from the germline V gene are SGHRS and YFSETQ. J lost 2 bases, V lost 4 bases, and 4 bases had no gene match. From the RACE reads, TCRdb called clonotypes with MiXCR, one entry per CDR3 protein. This sample has 73,000 or so distinct CDR3 sequences, with around 7.9% found just once.

The clonotype originates from a woman aged 45-65 years with alopecia areata. Some clones in this sample may be carry-over from other donors' samples. This chain joins TRBV5-1 and TRBJ2-3; 7 nucleotides agree with TRBD1. Sample: whole blood, taken in connection with sensitization to the hapten diphenylcyclopropenone (DPC). The CDR3 nucleotides are TGCGCCAGCAGCAGGGGGCTTACCACAGATACGCAGTATTTT. As protein: CASSRGLTTDTQYF.